This T cell receptor (beta chain) came from a study of PD-1 blockade in classical Hodgkin lymphoma (TCRdb year 2020). At the level of the whole study: Nivolumab dosing was 3 mg/kg intravenously every 2 weeks, continuing until either disease progression or unacceptable toxicity. To define a peripheral blood immune signature of response to PD-1 blockade in classical Hodgkin lymphoma, the study combined TCR beta sequencing with CyTOF.

General study outcomes and caveats: By C4D1, a significant rise was seen in CD4+ TCR diversity but not in CD8+ TCR diversity (p=0.0027 vs p=0.16), and the rise was most apparent among complete responders (p=0.02). Baseline TCR diversity was reported to be lower in newly diagnosed patients than in healthy donors and to be lower still in relapsed/refractory patients. The study was limited to a single clinical trial cohort, and causes of repertoire differences, possibly disease activity or prior therapy, remained undefined. Diversity was lower in patients who began nivolumab less than 1 year after ASCT, so these patients were left out of later analyses to avoid confounding by immune reconstitution. Baseline diversity similar to that of newly diagnosed patients was observed in trial patients achieving complete response, whereas significantly lower diversity was observed in partial responders and progressors.

From cysteine to phenylalanine, the CDR3 is 13 amino acids long. Of the read, only the CDR3 DNA is kept; its 39 bases are in frame from base 1. CDR1 SGHVS and CDR2 FNYEAQ were looked up in the germline V gene. The junction shows trimming of 2 bases on V and 3 bases on J, plus 6 bases between the germline ends. The sample's time point, from its label and the paper: cycle 2 day 1 (C2D1) of nivolumab. Relapse after autologous stem cell transplantation had occurred in all trial patients, and cohorts A, B and C were distinguished by prior brentuximab vedotin exposure. The trial cohort included 45 to 65 patients with relapsed/refractory classical Hodgkin lymphoma, and each patient had a best overall response of complete response, partial response or progressive disease. Trial patients were treated with single-agent nivolumab in the multi-cohort phase II CheckMate 205 trial. An independent review committee assessed best overall response by applying the 2007 International Working Group response criteria. Trial PBMCs were collected immediately before nivolumab initiation (C1D1) and during therapy at cycle 2 day 1 and cycle 4 day 1. After peripheral blood was drawn into 8 mL Vacutainer Cell Preparation Tubes, PBMCs were isolated by centrifugation and then cryopreserved.

Concerning this clone: The antigen it recognizes is unknown. Per-nucleotide qualities are absent, and no much larger clonotype sits a single base away.

Genomic DNA was extracted with the Qiagen DNeasy kit from unsorted PBMCs and from negatively selected CD4+ and CD8+ fractions. TCR beta CDR3 regions were subjected to amplification by immunoSEQ multiplex PCR with primers that anneal to V and J segments. A synthetic immune receptor repertoire was used to minimize amplification bias, and any residual bias was removed computationally once sequencing was done. As for the original processing: Repertoire diversity was quantified as the Shannon entropy index using custom Python scripts. Unsorted, CD4+ and CD8+ repertoires were analyzed separately, except for combined analyses in which CD4+ and CD8+ sequences were merged in silico. A clone counted as expanded when the clone's frequency after treatment rose at least 2-fold relative to C1D1, and clones undetected at baseline were given a pseudocount of 0.5. Clones with 0 or 1 copy at C1D1 were classified as singleton clones, and clones with 2 or more copies were classified as non-singleton clones. By matching protein sequences in sorted samples from the same patient, clones expanded in unsorted samples were annotated as CD4+, CD8+ or unknown. Diversity changes from C1D1 to C4D1 were tested in paired samples using Wilcoxon tests. Entries here come from immuneACCESS through TCRdb and include only in-frame sequences with V and J called. Some clones fail to appear in such tables; in the studies checked, an unresolved V gene covers under half of the shortfall, and the cause of the remainder is unknown. The DNA was the basis for D and trimming; V, J and clone size are from that table. This sample has just under 45,000 clones in its table, and under 75% of those were observed once. Approximately 3% of the sample is held by the ten biggest clonotypes.

The chain was built from TRBV7-6 and TRBJ2-3; the D gene assignment is ambiguous. The input for sequencing was peripheral blood mononuclear cells (PBMCs), taken before the second cycle of nivolumab. This receptor was taken from a human donor with classical Hodgkin lymphoma. The CDR3: CASSLKVTDTQYF. The DNA sequence is as follows: TGTGCCAGCAGCTTAAAAGTAACAGATACGCAGTATTTT.